This T cell receptor (beta chain) was found in a study of beta chain features in type 1 diabetes. Findings of the study overall: In all four CD4+ subsets, TCRB CDR3 length was significantly, moderately reduced in type 1 diabetes. A closer apparent resemblance between naive, central memory and Treg TCRB repertoires was seen in patients than in healthy donors.

Looked up from germline, CDR1 is LNHDA and CDR2 is SQIVND (reference sequence). CDR3 length: 12 amino acids. Trimming stripped 5 bases from V and 8 bases from J, with 9 bases between. The entirety of the isolated RNA underwent reverse transcription, so expressed TCRB transcripts were sequenced. Deep immunoSEQ sequencing covered naive, central memory and regulatory T cell samples. Here immunoSEQ multiplex PCR was the method, and the copy in TCRdb shows in-frame clones only, minus some. The sample holds about 660,000 clones, over 13% seen once. There are a few counts of this clone. Its antigen is undetermined.

The chain recombines TRBV19 with TRBJ1-4; the D is unclear. The receptor comes from a man younger than 35 with type 1 diabetes. The sequenced sample consisted of naive CD4+ T cells from blood. The CDR3 region is CASSPNQEKLFF. The CDR3 nucleotides read TGTGCCAGTAGTCCCAACCAGGAAAAACTGTTTTTT.